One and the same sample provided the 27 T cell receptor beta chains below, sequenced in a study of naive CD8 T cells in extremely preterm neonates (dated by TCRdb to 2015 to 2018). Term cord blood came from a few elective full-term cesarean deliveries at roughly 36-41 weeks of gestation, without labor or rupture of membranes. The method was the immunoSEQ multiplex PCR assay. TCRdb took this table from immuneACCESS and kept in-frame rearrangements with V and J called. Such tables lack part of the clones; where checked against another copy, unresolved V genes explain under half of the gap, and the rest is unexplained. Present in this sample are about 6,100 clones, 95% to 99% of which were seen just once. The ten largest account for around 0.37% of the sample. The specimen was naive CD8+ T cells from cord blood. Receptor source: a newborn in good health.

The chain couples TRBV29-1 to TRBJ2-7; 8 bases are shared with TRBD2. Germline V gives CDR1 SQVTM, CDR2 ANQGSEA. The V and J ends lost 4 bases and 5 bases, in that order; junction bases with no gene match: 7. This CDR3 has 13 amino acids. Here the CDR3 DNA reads TGCAGCGTTGCGGGAGGGCCGGGCAACGAGCAGTACTTC. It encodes CSVAGGPGNEQYF.

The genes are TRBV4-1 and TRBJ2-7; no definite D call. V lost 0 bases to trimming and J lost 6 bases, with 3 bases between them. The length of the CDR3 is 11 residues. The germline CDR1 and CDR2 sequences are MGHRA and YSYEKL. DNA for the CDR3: TGCGCCAGCAGCCAAGACAGCGAGCAGTACTTC. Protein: CASSQDSEQYF.

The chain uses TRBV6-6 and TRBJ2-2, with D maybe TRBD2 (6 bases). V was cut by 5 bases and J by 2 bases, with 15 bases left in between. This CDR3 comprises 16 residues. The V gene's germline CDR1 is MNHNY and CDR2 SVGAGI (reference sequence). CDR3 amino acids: CASSPTGTLNTGELFF. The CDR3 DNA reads TGTGCCAGCAGTCCCACCGGGACTCTCAACACCGGGGAGCTGTTTTTT.

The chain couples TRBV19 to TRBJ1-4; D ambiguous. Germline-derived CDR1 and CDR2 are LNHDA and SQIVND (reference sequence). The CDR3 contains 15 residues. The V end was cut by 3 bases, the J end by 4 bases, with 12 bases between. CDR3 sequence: CASSMRAVDNEKLFF. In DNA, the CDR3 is TGTGCCAGTAGTATGAGGGCAGTTGATAATGAAAAACTGTTTTTT.

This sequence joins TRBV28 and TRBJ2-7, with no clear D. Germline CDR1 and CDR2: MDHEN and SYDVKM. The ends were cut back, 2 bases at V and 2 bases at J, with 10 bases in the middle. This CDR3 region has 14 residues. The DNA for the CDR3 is TGTGCCAGCAGTTTAGGCGCAGGTGCCTACGAGCAGTACTTC. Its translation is CASSLGAGAYEQYF.

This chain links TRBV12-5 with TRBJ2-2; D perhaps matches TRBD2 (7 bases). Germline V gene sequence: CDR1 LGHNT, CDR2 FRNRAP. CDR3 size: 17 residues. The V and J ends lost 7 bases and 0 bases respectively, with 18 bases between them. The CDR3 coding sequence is TGTGCTAGTGAGGGGACACGGGAGGTTCCGAACACCGGGGAGCTGTTTTTT. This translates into CASEGTREVPNTGELFF.

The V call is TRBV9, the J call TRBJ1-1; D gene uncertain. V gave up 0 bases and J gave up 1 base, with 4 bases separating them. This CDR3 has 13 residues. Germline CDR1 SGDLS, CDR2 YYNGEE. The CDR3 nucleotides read TGTGCCAGCAGCGTAGCAGGGAACACTGAAGCTTTCTTT. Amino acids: CASSVAGNTEAFF.

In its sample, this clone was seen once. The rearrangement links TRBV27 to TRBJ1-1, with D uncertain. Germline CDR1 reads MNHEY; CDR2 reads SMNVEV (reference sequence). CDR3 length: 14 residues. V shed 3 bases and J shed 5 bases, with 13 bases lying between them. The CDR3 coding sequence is TGTGCCAGCAGTTTTACGGTTCGGAGGACTGAAGCTTTCTTT. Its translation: CASSFTVRRTEAFF.

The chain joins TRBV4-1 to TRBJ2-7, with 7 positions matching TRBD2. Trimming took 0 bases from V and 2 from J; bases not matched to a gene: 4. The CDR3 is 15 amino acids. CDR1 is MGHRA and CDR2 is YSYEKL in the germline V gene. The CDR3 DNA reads TGCGCCAGCAGCCAAGATCCCAGCGGGGCCTACGAGCAGTACTTC. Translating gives CASSQDPSGAYEQYF.

The CDR3 coding sequence is TGTGCCAGCAGCGTAGCCTCATCGGGCGGGGGAAACACCATATATTTT. This sequence encodes CASSVASSGGGNTIYF. This chain connects TRBV9 to TRBJ1-3; D is unclear. V was shortened by 0 bases and J by 4 bases, with 14 bases between the two germline ends. CDR3 length equals 16 residues. The germline gives CDR1 SGDLS, CDR2 YYNGEE.

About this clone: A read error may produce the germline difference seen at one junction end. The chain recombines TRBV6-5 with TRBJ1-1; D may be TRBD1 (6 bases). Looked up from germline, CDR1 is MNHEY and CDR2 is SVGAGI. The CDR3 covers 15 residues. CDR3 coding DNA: TGTGCCAGCGGTTACGGAAACACAGGGCACACTGAAGCTTTCTTT. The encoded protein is CASGYGNTGHTEAFF.

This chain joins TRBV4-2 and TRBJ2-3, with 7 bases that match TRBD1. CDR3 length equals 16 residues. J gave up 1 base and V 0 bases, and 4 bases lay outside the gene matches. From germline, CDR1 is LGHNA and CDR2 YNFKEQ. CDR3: CASSQELGQGTDTQYF. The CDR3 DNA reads TGTGCCAGCAGCCAAGAACTCGGACAGGGCACAGATACGCAGTATTTT.

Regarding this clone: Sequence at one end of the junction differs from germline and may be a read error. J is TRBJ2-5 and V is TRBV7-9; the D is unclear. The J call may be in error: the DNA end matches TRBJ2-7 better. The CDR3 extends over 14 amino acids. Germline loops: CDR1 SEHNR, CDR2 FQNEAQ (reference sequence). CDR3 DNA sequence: TGTACCAGCAGCTTCCTAGGAAGCGCCTACGAGCAGTACTTC. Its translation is CTSSFLGSAYEQYF.

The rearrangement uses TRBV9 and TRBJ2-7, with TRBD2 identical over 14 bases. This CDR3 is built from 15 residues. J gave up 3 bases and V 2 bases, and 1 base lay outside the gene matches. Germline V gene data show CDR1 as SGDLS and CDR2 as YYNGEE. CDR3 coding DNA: TGTGCCAGCAGCGTGGGACTAGCGGGAGACTACGAGCAGTACTTC. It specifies CASSVGLAGDYEQYF.

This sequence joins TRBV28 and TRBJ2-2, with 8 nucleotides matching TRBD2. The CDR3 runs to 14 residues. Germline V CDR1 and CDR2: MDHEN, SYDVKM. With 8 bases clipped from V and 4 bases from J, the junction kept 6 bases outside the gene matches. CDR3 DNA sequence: TGTGCCAGCGACCCTGCGGGGGGCACCGGGGAGCTGTTTTTT. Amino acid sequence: CASDPAGGTGELFF.

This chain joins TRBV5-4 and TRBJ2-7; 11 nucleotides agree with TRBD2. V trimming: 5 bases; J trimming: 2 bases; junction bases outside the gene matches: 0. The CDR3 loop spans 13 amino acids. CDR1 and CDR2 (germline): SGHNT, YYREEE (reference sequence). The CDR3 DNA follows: TGTGCCAGCAGACTAGCGGGAGCCTACGAGCAGTACTTC. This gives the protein CASRLAGAYEQYF.

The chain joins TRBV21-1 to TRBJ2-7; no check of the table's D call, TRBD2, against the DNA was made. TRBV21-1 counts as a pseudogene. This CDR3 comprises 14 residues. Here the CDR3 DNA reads TGTGCCAGCACCCAAACGCCGGTGGCCTACGAGCAGTACTTC. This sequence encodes CASTQTPVAYEQYF.

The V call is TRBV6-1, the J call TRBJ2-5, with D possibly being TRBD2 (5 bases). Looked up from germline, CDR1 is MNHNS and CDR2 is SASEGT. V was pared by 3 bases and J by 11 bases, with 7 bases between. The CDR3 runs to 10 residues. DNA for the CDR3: TGTGCCAGCAGTGATTGGGAGCAGTACTTC. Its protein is CASSDWEQYF.

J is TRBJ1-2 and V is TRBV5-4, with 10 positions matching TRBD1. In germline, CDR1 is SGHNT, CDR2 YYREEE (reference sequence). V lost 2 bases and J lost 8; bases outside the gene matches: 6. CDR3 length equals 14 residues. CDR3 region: CASSFDRGLWGYTF. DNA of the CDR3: TGTGCCAGCAGCTTTGACAGGGGGCTATGGGGCTACACCTTC.

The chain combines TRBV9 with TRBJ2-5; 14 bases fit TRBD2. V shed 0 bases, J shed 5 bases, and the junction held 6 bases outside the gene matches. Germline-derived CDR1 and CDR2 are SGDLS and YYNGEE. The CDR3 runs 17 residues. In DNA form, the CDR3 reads TGTGCCAGCAGCGTAGCGGGGACTAGCGGGAGTAAGGAGACCCAGTACTTC. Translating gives CASSVAGTSGSKETQYF.

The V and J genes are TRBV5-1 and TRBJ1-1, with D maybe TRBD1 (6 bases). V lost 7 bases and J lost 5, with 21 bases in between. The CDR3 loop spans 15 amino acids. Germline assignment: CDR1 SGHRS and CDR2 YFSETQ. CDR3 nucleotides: TGCGCCAGCTCCGGAGGTACTGGGGGCTATACTGAAGCTTTCTTT. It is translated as CASSGGTGGYTEAFF.

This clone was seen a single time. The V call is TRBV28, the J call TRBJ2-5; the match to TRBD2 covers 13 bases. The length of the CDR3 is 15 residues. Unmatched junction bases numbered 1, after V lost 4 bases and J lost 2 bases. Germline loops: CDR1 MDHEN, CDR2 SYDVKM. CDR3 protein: CASSSGLAGQETQYF. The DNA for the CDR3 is TGTGCCAGCAGTTCGGGACTAGCGGGGCAAGAGACCCAGTACTTC.

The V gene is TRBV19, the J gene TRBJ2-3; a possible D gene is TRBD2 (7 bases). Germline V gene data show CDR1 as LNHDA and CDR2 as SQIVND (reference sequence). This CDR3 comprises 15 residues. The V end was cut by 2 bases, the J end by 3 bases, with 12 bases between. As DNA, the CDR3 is TGTGCCAGTAGTATATGGGGGGGCCGGACAGATACGCAGTATTTT. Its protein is CASSIWGGRTDTQYF.

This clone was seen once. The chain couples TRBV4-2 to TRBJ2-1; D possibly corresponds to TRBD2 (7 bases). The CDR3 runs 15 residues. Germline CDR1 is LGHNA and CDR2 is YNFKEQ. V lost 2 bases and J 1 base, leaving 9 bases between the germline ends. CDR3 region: CASSQKGGSYNEQFF. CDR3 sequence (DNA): TGTGCCAGCAGCCAAAAGGGGGGGTCCTACAATGAGCAGTTCTTC.

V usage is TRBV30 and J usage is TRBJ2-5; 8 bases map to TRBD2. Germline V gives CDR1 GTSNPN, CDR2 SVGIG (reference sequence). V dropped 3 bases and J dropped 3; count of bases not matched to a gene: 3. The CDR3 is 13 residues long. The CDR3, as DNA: TGTGCCTGGAGGGAAGCGGGAGAAGAGACCCAGTACTTC. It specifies CAWREAGEETQYF.

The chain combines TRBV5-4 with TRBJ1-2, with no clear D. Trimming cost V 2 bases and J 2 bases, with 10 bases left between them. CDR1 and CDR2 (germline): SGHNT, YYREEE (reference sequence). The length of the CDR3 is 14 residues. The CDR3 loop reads CASSFVQQNYGYTF. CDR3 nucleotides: TGTGCCAGCAGCTTTGTTCAACAGAACTATGGCTACACCTTC.

CDR3 nucleotide sequence: TGTGCCAGCAGCCAAGAGGGGGGGCAGGTCTACGAGCAGTACTTC. As protein: CASSQEGGQVYEQYF. This chain joins TRBV4-2 and TRBJ2-7, with D perhaps matching TRBD2 (7 bases). Trimming removed 0 bases at V and 3 bases at J, with 12 bases between. This CDR3 contains 15 residues. Germline CDR1 is LGHNA and CDR2 is YNFKEQ.